These 27 T cell receptor beta chains share one sample of origin, sequenced in a study of shared clonotypes between healthy human individuals (dated by TCRdb to the early 2020s). The protocol used for the library was the immunoSEQ multiplex PCR assay. This is the immuneACCESS table as TCRdb keeps it, with only in-frame sequences that have V and J called. A part of the clones is gone; compared with another copy, unresolved V genes explain less than half, and the rest is unexplained. This sample is represented by some 500,000 clones; 90% to 96% of them were singletons. The ten largest make up approximately 0.06% of the sample. The material sequenced was naive CD4+ T cells sorted from blood. The cell subset or site label here, explained by the study, means: CD45RA+ positively selected. Receptors were obtained from a woman aged 25 to 45 in good health.

The V gene is TRBV6-5, the J gene TRBJ2-3; 7 nucleotides align to TRBD1. Germline V gene sequence: CDR1 MNHEY, CDR2 SVGAGI. The CDR3 spans 14 residues. J gave up 0 bases and V 6 bases, and 3 bases lay outside the gene matches. CDR3 coding DNA: TGTGCCAGCAGACCGGGACAGAGCACAGATACGCAGTATTTT. Residues: CASRPGQSTDTQYF.

The chain links TRBV27 to TRBJ1-5, with D perhaps TRBD1 (6 bases). The CDR3 length is 13 residues. The germline V gene encodes CDR1 MNHEY and CDR2 SMNVEV (reference sequence). Trimming removed 8 bases at V and 6 bases at J, with 14 bases between. CDR3 sequence (DNA): TGTGCCAGCGGAGGGGGTTTAGGTCAGCCCCAGCATTTT. Its protein product is CASGGGLGQPQHF.

The chain recombines TRBV28 with TRBJ2-3; 9 bases match TRBD1. V shed 4 bases and J 5 bases; nucleotides not matched to a gene: 10. The CDR3 spans 16 residues. Germline-derived CDR1 and CDR2 are MDHEN and SYDVKM. DNA for the CDR3: TGTGCCAGCAGTTCTACAGGGGGCGTCCCAGGAGATACGCAGTATTTT. Amino acids: CASSSTGGVPGDTQYF.

The chain has TRBV5-1 and TRBJ2-6; possible D gene TRBD1, 6 bases. Trimming pared 4 bases from V and 11 bases from J, leaving 16 bases between. From germline, CDR1 is SGHRS and CDR2 YFSETQ. This CDR3 is 14 amino acids long. The CDR3 spells CASSTGQNEHVLTF. CDR3 DNA sequence: TGCGCCAGCAGCACCGGACAGAACGAGCACGTCCTGACTTTC.

The V and J genes are TRBV4-2 and TRBJ2-5; D possibly corresponds to TRBD2 (6 bases). The J call may be incorrect, as the DNA end agrees better with TRBJ2-7. The CDR3 has 16 residues. Germline values: CDR1 LGHNA, CDR2 YNFKEQ. CDR3 DNA sequence: TGTGCCAGCAGCCTCCACCCCGGGACTGCACTCAACGAGCAGTACTTC. Protein product: CASSLHPGTALNEQYF.

The chain combines TRBV28 with TRBJ2-3, with D uncertain. Trimming cost V 3 bases and J 1 base, with 11 bases left between them. The germline gives CDR1 MDHEN, CDR2 SYDVKM. The CDR3 totals 15 residues. CDR3 region: CASSFQRPGTDTQYF. The DNA of the CDR3 is TGTGCCAGCAGTTTCCAGCGCCCGGGCACAGATACGCAGTATTTT.

The rearrangement uses TRBV28 and TRBJ2-7; D might be TRBD2 (6 bases). CDR1 and CDR2 from the germline V gene are MDHEN and SYDVKM. This CDR3 spans 14 amino acids. V gave up 6 bases and J gave up 2 bases, with 14 bases separating them. As DNA, the CDR3 is TGTGCCAGCAGCCCGGGACTCGGACCCTACGAGCAGTACTTC. This codes for CASSPGLGPYEQYF.

This sequence joins TRBV18 and TRBJ2-7, with 11 bases fitting TRBD2. After removal of 1 base from V and 7 bases from J, the junction contained 3 bases not matched to a gene. Germline V lookup: CDR1 KGHSH, CDR2 LQKENI. The CDR3 sequence is 14 residues long. As DNA, the CDR3 is TGTGCCAGCTCACCACTAGCGGGAGGGCGGGAGCAGTACTTC. This gives the protein CASSPLAGGREQYF.

The chain links TRBV7-6 to TRBJ2-7; 13 positions match TRBD2. This CDR3 spans 19 amino acids. The V gene end was trimmed by 1 base and the J gene end by 4 bases; junction bases not matched to a gene: 13. Germline assignment: CDR1 SGHVS and CDR2 FNYEAQ. The DNA for the CDR3 is TGTGCCAGCAGCTTAGGACTAGCGGGAGGTAATGGGGTGGGGTACGAGCAGTACTTC. Its protein is CASSLGLAGGNGVGYEQYF. The variable domain in full, completed from reference TRBV7-6 and TRBJ2-7, reads GAGVSQSPRYKVTKRGQDVALRCDPISGHVSLYWYRQALGQGPEFLTYFNYEAQQDKSGLPNDRFSAERPEGSISTLTIQRTEQRDSAMYRCASSLGLAGGNGVGYEQYFGPGTRLTVT.

The chain recombines TRBV5-1 with TRBJ2-5, with a tentative D call TRBD1 (6 bases). The CDR3 has 13 residues. Trimming cost V 1 base and J 5 bases, with 9 bases left between them. The V gene's germline CDR1 is SGHRS and CDR2 YFSETQ. CDR3 amino acids: CASSLTGLETQYF. In DNA, the CDR3 is TGCGCCAGCAGCTTGACAGGGTTGGAGACCCAGTACTTC.

This clone was detected once. J is TRBJ2-1 and V is TRBV28, with D perhaps TRBD1 or TRBD2 (5 bases each). Between the trimmed V and J ends, which lost 5 bases and 3 bases, there was a span of 14 bases. Germline CDR1 is MDHEN and CDR2 is SYDVKM. This CDR3 has 15 residues. The DNA for the CDR3 is TGTGCCAGCAGTGCCCTAGGGACCATCTACAATGAGCAGTTCTTC. Amino acid sequence: CASSALGTIYNEQFF.

The chain links TRBV19 to TRBJ1-3; unclear D gene. CDR1 and CDR2 from the germline V gene are LNHDA and SQIVND (reference sequence). The CDR3 extends over 13 amino acids. V was pared by 8 bases and J by 4 bases, with 12 bases between. CDR3 bases: TGTGCCAGTGGAAGAGCAGTAGGAAACACCATATATTTT. This gives the protein CASGRAVGNTIYF. Full variable domain (rest looked up from reference TRBV19 and TRBJ1-3): DGGITQSPKYLFRKEGQNVTLSCEQNLNHDAMYWYRQDPGQGLRLIYYSQIVNDFQKGDIAEGYSVSREKKESFPLTVTSAQKNPTAFYLCASGRAVGNTIYFGEGSWLTVV.

This rearrangement joins TRBV7-9 to TRBJ2-3; D is unclear. V lost 2 bases and J 0 bases, leaving 9 bases between the germline ends. The germline V gene encodes CDR1 SEHNR and CDR2 FQNEAQ (reference sequence). The CDR3 is 15 residues long. CDR3 residues: CASSLLRSSTDTQYF. CDR3 nucleotides: TGTGCCAGCAGCTTATTGCGTTCTAGCACAGATACGCAGTATTTT.

This chain uses TRBV30 with TRBJ1-4; 11 positions match TRBD1. The CDR3 spans 13 residues. V lost 6 bases to trimming and J lost 8 bases; unmatched junction nucleotides: 5. Looked up from germline, CDR1 is GTSNPN and CDR2 is SVGIG (reference sequence). In nucleotides, the CDR3 is TGTGCCTGTTGGGACAGGGGGAGGGAAAAACTGTTTTTT. Its protein is CACWDRGREKLFF.

V gene TRBV5-1 combines with J gene TRBJ1-5, with a tentative D call TRBD1 (5 bases). The CDR3 contains 14 residues. With 0 bases removed from V and 3 bases from J, the gap between germline ends came to 7 bases. Germline V CDR1 and CDR2: SGHRS, YFSETQ. The CDR3 DNA reads as TGCGCCAGCAGCTTGGGGGGCTACAATCAGCCCCAGCATTTT. Its protein product is CASSLGGYNQPQHF.

J is TRBJ2-1 and V is TRBV18, with D possibly being TRBD2 (5 bases). The CDR3 totals 13 residues. V gave up 2 bases and J gave up 7 bases, with 9 bases separating them. Germline lookup yields CDR1 KGHSH and CDR2 LQKENI. CDR3 residues: CASSPEGRNEQFF. The DNA of the CDR3 is TGTGCCAGCTCACCAGAGGGTCGTAATGAGCAGTTCTTC.

Turning to this clone: Other DNA sequences of this sample code for an identical CDR3. J is TRBJ2-7 and V is TRBV6-5; 7 nucleotides line up with TRBD2. Trimming removed 2 bases from V and 0 bases from J; junction bases left unmatched: 4. The length of the CDR3 is 15 residues. Germline values: CDR1 MNHEY, CDR2 SVGAGI. The CDR3 DNA sequence: TGTGCCAGCAGTTACAGCGGGACTGGCTCCTACGAGCAGTACTTC. Its protein product is CASSYSGTGSYEQYF.

This sequence joins TRBV7-2 and TRBJ2-1; D is undetermined. The germline V and J ends were trimmed by 5 bases and 4 bases, with 15 bases remaining between them. The CDR3 has 15 amino acids. Germline V CDR1 and CDR2: SGHTA, FQGNSA. CDR3 residues: CASSQDAWVYNEQFF. The CDR3, as DNA: TGTGCCAGCAGCCAGGACGCCTGGGTATACAATGAGCAGTTCTTC.

This chain links TRBV5-1 with TRBJ1-1, with 8 positions matching TRBD1. V lost 0 bases to trimming and J lost 3 bases; unmatched junction nucleotides: 13. The CDR3 consists of 18 residues. Germline V gene lookup returns CDR1 SGHRS and CDR2 YFSETQ. CDR3: CASSLVRQGAMFYTEAFF. In DNA form, the CDR3 reads TGCGCCAGCAGCTTGGTTAGGCAGGGGGCTATGTTTTACACTGAAGCTTTCTTT.

The J gene is TRBJ2-5, the V gene TRBV9; no reliable D call. CDR3 size: 14 residues. Germline CDR1 SGDLS, CDR2 YYNGEE. Trimming removed 2 bases at V and 5 bases at J, with 13 bases between. This chain's CDR3 is CASSVGPPKETQYF. For the CDR3, the DNA is TGTGCCAGCAGCGTCGGGCCTCCGAAGGAGACCCAGTACTTC.

In DNA, the CDR3 is TGTGCCATCAGTGAATCTGGCGGGAGCGGAGAGACCCAGTACTTC. Translated, it gives CAISESGGSGETQYF. The chain couples TRBV10-3 to TRBJ2-5; TRBD2 agrees at 7 bases. With V trimmed by 3 bases and J by 4 bases, 8 bases remained unmatched. Germline V gene data show CDR1 as ENHRY and CDR2 as SYGVKD. The CDR3 loop spans 15 amino acids.

This clone was seen a single time. The V and J genes are TRBV2 and TRBJ2-3; tentatively, D is TRBD2 (6 bases). V gave up 7 bases and J gave up 4 bases, with 12 bases separating them. CDR1 is SNHLY and CDR2 is FYNNEI in the germline V gene. The CDR3 spans 13 residues. CDR3: CASKAGRADTQYF. CDR3 coding DNA: TGTGCCAGCAAGGCGGGAAGGGCAGATACGCAGTATTTT.

V is TRBV7-8 and J is TRBJ1-1, with D possibly TRBD1 on 6 matching bases. There are 17 residues in the CDR3. The germline V gene encodes CDR1 SGHVS and CDR2 FQNEAQ. The V gene lost 5 bases and the J gene lost 2 bases, with 21 bases spanning the gap. The CDR3 is CASSGPGALEINTEAFF. CDR3 bases: TGTGCCAGCAGCGGGCCGGGGGCCCTGGAGATTAACACTGAAGCTTTCTTT.

J is TRBJ2-7 and V is TRBV6-5; D gene unclear. The CDR3 contains 13 residues. V was trimmed by 2 bases and J by 4 bases, leaving 9 bases between them. Germline assignment: CDR1 MNHEY and CDR2 SVGAGI. In nucleotides, the CDR3 is TGTGCCAGCAGTTACGGGGTGGGGTACGAGCAGTACTTC. Its protein product is CASSYGVGYEQYF.

V usage is TRBV4-1 and J usage is TRBJ2-5, with D possibly TRBD1 on 6 matching bases. This CDR3 contains 15 residues. Trimming pared 0 bases from V and 4 bases from J, leaving 12 bases between. CDR1 is MGHRA and CDR2 is YSYEKL in the germline V gene. The CDR3 coding sequence is TGCGCCAGCAGCCAAGACAACAGGGTCGGAGAGACCCAGTACTTC. It encodes CASSQDNRVGETQYF.

The rearrangement links TRBV5-4 to TRBJ2-1; D gene ambiguous. Trimming stripped 5 bases from V and 10 bases from J, with 16 bases between. Germline V gene data show CDR1 as SGHNT and CDR2 as YYREEE (reference sequence). This CDR3 contains 13 residues. The CDR3 nucleotides read TGTGCCAGCAGTCGACTCTTTCCAGGCGAGCAGTTCTTC. Its protein product is CASSRLFPGEQFF.

This chain links TRBV6-5 with TRBJ2-1; D is unresolved. The length of the CDR3 is 11 residues. Germline CDR1 reads MNHEY; CDR2 reads SVGAGI. Trimming stripped 5 bases from V and 12 bases from J, with 11 bases between. The CDR3 here is CASSPGGAQFF. CDR3 DNA: TGTGCCAGCAGTCCCGGTGGAGCGCAGTTCTTC.